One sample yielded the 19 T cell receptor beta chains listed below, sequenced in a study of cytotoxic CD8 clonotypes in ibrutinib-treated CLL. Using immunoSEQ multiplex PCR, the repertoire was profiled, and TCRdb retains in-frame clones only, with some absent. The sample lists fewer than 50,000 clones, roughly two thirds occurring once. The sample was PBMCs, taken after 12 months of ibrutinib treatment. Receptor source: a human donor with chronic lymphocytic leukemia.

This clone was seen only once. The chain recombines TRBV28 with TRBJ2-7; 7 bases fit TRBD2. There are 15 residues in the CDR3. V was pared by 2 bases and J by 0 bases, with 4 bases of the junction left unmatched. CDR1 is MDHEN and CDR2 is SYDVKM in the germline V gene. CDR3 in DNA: TGTGCCAGCAGTTTAAGCGGGACGCCCTCCTACGAGCAGTACTTC. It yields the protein CASSLSGTPSYEQYF.

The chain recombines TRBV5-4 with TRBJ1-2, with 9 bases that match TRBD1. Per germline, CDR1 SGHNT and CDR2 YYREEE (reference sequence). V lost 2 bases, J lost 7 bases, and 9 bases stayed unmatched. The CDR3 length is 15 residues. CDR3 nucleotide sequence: TGTGCCAGCAGCTTTTGGACAGGGGTACCGTCTGGCTACACCTTC. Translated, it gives CASSFWTGVPSGYTF.

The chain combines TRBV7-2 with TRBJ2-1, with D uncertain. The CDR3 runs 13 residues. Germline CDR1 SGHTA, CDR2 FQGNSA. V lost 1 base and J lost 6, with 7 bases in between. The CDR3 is CASSLGRLNEQFF. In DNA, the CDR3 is TGTGCCAGCAGCTTAGGACGACTCAATGAGCAGTTCTTC.

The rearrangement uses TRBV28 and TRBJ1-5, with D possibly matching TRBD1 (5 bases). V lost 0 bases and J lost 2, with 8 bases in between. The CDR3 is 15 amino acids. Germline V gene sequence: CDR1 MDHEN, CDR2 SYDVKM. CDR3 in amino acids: CASSLWGEGNQPQHF. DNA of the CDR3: TGTGCCAGCAGTTTATGGGGGGAGGGCAATCAGCCCCAGCATTTT. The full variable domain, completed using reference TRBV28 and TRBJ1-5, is DVKVTQSSRYLVKRTGEKVFLECVQDMDHENMFWYRQDPGLGLRLIYFSYDVKMKEKGDIPEGYSVSREKKERFSLILESASTNQTSMYLCASSLWGEGNQPQHFGDGTRLSIL.

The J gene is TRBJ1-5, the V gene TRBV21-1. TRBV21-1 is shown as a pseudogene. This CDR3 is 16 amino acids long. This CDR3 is CASSKRGTFSNQPQHF. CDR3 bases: TGTGCCAGCAGCAAACGGGGGACATTTAGCAATCAGCCCCAGCATTTT.

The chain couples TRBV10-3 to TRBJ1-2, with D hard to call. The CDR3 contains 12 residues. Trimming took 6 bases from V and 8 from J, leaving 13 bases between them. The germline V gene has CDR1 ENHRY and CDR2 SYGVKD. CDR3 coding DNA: TGTGCCATCAGCCCCCAGGAGGAAGGCTACACCTTC. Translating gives CAISPQEEGYTF.

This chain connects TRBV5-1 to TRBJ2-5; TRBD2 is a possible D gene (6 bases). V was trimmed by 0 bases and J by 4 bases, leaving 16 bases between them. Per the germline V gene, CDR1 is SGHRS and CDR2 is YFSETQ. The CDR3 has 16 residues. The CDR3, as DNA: TGCGCCAGCAGCTTGGCCGGTGGGGGAGGAAGAGAGACCCAGTACTTC. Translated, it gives CASSLAGGGGRETQYF.

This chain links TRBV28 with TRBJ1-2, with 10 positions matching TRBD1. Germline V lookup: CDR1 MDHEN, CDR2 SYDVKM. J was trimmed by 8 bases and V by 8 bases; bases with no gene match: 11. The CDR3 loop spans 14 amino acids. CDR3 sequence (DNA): TGTGCCAGCGGAAAGGGACAGGGGAATCGAGGCTACACCTTC. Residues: CASGKGQGNRGYTF.

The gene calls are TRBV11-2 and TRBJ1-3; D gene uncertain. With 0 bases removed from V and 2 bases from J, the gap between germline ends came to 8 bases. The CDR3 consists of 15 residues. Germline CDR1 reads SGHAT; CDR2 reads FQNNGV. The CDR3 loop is CASSLDAKAGNTIYF. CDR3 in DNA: TGTGCCAGCAGCTTAGATGCGAAGGCTGGAAACACCATATATTTT.

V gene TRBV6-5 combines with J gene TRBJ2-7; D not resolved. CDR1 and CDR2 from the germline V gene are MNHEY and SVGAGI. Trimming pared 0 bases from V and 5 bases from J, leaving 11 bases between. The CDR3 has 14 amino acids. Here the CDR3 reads CASSYSRQADEQYF. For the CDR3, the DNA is TGTGCCAGCAGTTACTCGCGGCAGGCAGACGAGCAGTACTTC.

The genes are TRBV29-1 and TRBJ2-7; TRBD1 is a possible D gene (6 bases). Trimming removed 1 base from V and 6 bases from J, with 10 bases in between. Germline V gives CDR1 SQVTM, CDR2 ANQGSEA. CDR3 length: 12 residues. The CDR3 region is CSVEATGSEQYF. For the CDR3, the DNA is TGCAGCGTTGAAGCGACAGGATCCGAGCAGTACTTC.

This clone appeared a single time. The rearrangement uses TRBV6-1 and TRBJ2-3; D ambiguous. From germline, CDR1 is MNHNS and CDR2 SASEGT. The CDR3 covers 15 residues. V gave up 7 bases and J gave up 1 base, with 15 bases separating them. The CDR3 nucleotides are TGTGCCAGCACACGATCTGCCTCAGGCACAGATACGCAGTATTTT. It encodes CASTRSASGTDTQYF.

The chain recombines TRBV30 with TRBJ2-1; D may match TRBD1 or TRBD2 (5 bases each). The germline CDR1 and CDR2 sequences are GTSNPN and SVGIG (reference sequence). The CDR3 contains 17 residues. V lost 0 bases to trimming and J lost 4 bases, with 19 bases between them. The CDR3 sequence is CAWSVRGGRVEYNEQFF. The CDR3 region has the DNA TGTGCCTGGAGTGTACGGGGCGGCAGGGTGGAATACAATGAGCAGTTCTTC. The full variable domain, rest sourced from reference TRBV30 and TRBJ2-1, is SQTIHQWPATLVQPVGSPLSLECTVEGTSNPNLYWYRQAAGRGLQLLFYSVGIGQISSEVPQNLSASRPQDRQFILSSKKLLLSDSGFYLCAWSVRGGRVEYNEQFFGPGTRLTVL.

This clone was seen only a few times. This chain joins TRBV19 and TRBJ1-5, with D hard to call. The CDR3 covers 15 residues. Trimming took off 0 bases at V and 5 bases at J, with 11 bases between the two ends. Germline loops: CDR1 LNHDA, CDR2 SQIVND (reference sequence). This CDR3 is CASSIDQSAYQPQHF. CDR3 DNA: TGTGCCAGTAGTATAGATCAGTCAGCGTATCAGCCCCAGCATTTT.

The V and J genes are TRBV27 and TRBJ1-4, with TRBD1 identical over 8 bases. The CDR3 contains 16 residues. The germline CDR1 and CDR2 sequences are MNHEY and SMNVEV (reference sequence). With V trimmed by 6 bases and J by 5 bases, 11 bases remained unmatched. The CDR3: CASRERTGPRNEKLFF. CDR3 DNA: TGTGCCAGCAGGGAAAGGACAGGGCCTCGAAATGAAAAACTGTTTTTT.

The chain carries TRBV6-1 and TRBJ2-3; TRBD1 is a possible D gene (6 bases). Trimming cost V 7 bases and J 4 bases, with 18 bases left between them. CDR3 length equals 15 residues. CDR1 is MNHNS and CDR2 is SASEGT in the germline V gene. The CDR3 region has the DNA TGTGCCAGCACTACCATGGGGGCCTTGGCAGATACGCAGTATTTT. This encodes CASTTMGALADTQYF.

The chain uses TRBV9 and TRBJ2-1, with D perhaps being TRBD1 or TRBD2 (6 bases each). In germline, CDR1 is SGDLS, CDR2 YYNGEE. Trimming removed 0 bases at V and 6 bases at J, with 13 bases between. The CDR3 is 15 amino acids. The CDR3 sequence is CASSVGGARTNEQFF. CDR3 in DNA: TGTGCCAGCAGCGTAGGGGGGGCGCGAACCAATGAGCAGTTCTTC.

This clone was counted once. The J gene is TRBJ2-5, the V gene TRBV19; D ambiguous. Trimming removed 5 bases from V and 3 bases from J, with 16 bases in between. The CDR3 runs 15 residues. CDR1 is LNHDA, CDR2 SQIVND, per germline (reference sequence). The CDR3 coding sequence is TGTGCCAGTAGTGATCCTATGGGCTTCAAAGAGACCCAGTACTTC. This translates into CASSDPMGFKETQYF.

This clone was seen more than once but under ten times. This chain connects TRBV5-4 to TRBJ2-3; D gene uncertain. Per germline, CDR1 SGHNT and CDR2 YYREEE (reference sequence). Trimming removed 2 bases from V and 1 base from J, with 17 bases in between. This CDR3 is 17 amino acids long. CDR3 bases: TGTGCCAGCAGCTTAATATTGGTGACCTCGGGCACAGATACGCAGTATTTT. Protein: CASSLILVTSGTDTQYF.